Listed here are 24 T cell receptor beta chains from one sample, sequenced in a study of blood T cell repertoires in COVID-19. Some clones are missing from TCRdb's copy, which holds only in-frame ones; the method was immunoSEQ multiplex PCR. The sample lists about 140,000 clones; roughly four fifths were seen once. Sequencing was done on a sample of peripheral blood. Receptors were obtained from an older woman with acute or convalescent COVID-19.

This chain's CDR3 is CASSSGTVNQPQHF. Here the CDR3 DNA reads TGTGCCAGCAGTTCGGGGACAGTTAATCAGCCCCAGCATTTT. The V and J genes are TRBV27 and TRBJ1-5, with 7 bases fitting TRBD1. CDR3 length: 14 residues. Germline V lookup: CDR1 MNHEY, CDR2 SMNVEV (reference sequence). The ends lost 4 bases at V and 4 bases at J; junction bases unmatched: 4.

The CDR3 DNA reads as TGTGCCAGCGGCACGGGGGACTACTATGGCTACACCTTC. This encodes CASGTGDYYGYTF. The V call is TRBV6-1, the J call TRBJ1-2; perhaps TRBD1 as D (5 bases). Germline CDR1 is MNHNS and CDR2 is SASEGT. Trimming took off 8 bases at V and 3 bases at J, with 13 bases between the two ends. This CDR3 spans 13 amino acids.

The chain employs TRBV5-1 and TRBJ1-1, with TRBD1 identical over 7 bases. Per the germline V gene, CDR1 is SGHRS and CDR2 is YFSETQ. The J segment lost 1 base and the V segment lost 4 bases, leaving 4 bases of the junction unmatched. The CDR3 has 14 residues. The CDR3 region is CASSVTGSNTEAFF. DNA of the CDR3: TGCGCCAGCAGCGTGACAGGGTCGAACACTGAAGCTTTCTTT.

The chain links TRBV28 to TRBJ2-1, with TRBD2 matching over 7 bases. The CDR3 loop spans 13 amino acids. The V and J ends lost 5 bases and 9 bases, in that order; junction bases with no gene match: 7. Germline V CDR1 and CDR2: MDHEN, SYDVKM. The CDR3 DNA is TGTGCCAGCAGTATCCGACTAGCCGCTGAGCAGTTCTTC. As protein: CASSIRLAAEQFF.

V is TRBV6-2 or TRBV6-3 and J is TRBJ1-2; D might be TRBD1 (5 bases). V lost 2 bases to trimming and J lost 5 bases, with 18 bases between them. The CDR3 extends over 16 amino acids. Germline-derived CDR1 and CDR2 are MNHEY and SVGEGT. The CDR3 bases are TGTGCCAGCAGTTACAACGACCTGGGGCCCCCTTATGGCTACACCTTC. Its translation is CASSYNDLGPPYGYTF.

This clone was counted between two and nine times. The rearrangement links TRBV7-7 to TRBJ2-1; 8 nucleotides agree with TRBD2. Germline V gene lookup returns CDR1 SSHAT and CDR2 FNYEAQ (reference sequence). The CDR3 extends over 15 amino acids. With 4 bases clipped from V and 10 bases from J, the junction kept 12 bases outside the gene matches. The CDR3 bases are TGTGCCAGCAGCTCCAGCGGGAGCAGGTCGGAGGAGCAGTTCTTC. Protein: CASSSSGSRSEEQFF.

The V call is TRBV30, the J call TRBJ1-3, with D possibly TRBD1 on 6 matching bases. The CDR3 contains 13 residues. With 2 bases removed from V and 3 bases from J, the gap between germline ends came to 8 bases. CDR1 and CDR2 from the germline V gene are GTSNPN and SVGIG (reference sequence). The CDR3 spells CAWSTGYGNTIYF. The CDR3 nucleotides are TGTGCCTGGAGTACAGGGTATGGAAACACCATATATTTT.

The chain links TRBV18 to TRBJ1-3, with unresolved D. This CDR3 contains 15 residues. V gave up 1 base and J gave up 2 bases, with 9 bases separating them. The germline gives CDR1 KGHSH, CDR2 LQKENI. CDR3 amino acids: CASSPQGGTGNTIYF. The CDR3 region has the DNA TGTGCCAGCTCACCACAGGGAGGAACTGGAAACACCATATATTTT.

The chain joins TRBV29-1 to TRBJ1-2; TRBD1 agrees at 7 bases. The germline gives CDR1 SQVTM, CDR2 ANQGSEA. This CDR3 contains 12 residues. The ends lost 5 bases at V and 8 bases at J; junction bases unmatched: 8. The CDR3 is CSVPTTGTGYTF. In DNA, the CDR3 is TGCAGCGTTCCTACGACAGGGACGGGCTACACCTTC. Based on the CDR3 plus reference TRBV29-1 and TRBJ1-2, the full variable domain is SAVISQKPSRDICQRGTSLTIQCQVDSQVTMMFWYRQQPGQSLTLIATANQGSEATYESGFVIDKFPISRPNLTFSTLTVSNMSPEDSSIYLCSVPTTGTGYTFGSGTRLTVV.

The V call is TRBV28, the J call TRBJ2-1; 10 nucleotides line up with TRBD2. The V segment lost 3 bases and the J segment 9 bases; nucleotides outside the gene matches: 8. The CDR3 covers 15 residues. Per the germline V gene, CDR1 is MDHEN and CDR2 is SYDVKM. The CDR3 DNA is TGTGCCAGCAGTTTGCTTAGCGGGAGGCAAGGTGAGCAGTTCTTC. The encoded protein is CASSLLSGRQGEQFF.

The chain recombines TRBV19 with TRBJ1-2; D unclear. Trimming shortened V by 4 bases and J by 8 bases, and 17 bases separated the two germline ends. Per the germline V gene, CDR1 is LNHDA and CDR2 is SQIVND (reference sequence). The CDR3 is made up of 14 amino acids. The CDR3 protein is CASSTSATRGGYTF. CDR3 bases: TGTGCCAGTAGTACCTCCGCGACGCGGGGAGGCTACACCTTC.

The chain couples TRBV25-1 to TRBJ2-7; unclear D gene. CDR1 MGHDK and CDR2 SYGVNS come from the germline V gene. The CDR3 has 13 residues. V was trimmed by 4 bases and J by 2 bases, leaving 9 bases between them. The CDR3 protein is CASSGTATYEQYF. The CDR3 DNA follows: TGTGCCAGCAGTGGTACAGCAACCTACGAGCAGTACTTC.

The sample holds one count of this clone. This rearrangement joins TRBV25-1 to TRBJ1-4; 7 nucleotides align to TRBD1. This CDR3 spans 17 amino acids. The V segment lost 2 bases and the J segment 0 bases; nucleotides outside the gene matches: 6. Germline V lookup: CDR1 MGHDK, CDR2 SYGVNS. Written as DNA, the CDR3 is TGTGCCAGCAGTGAAACAGGGGTTAGTTCAACTAATGAAAAACTGTTTTTT. Protein product: CASSETGVSSTNEKLFF.

The chain couples TRBV6-5 to TRBJ2-3; 9 bases align to TRBD1. The germline gives CDR1 MNHEY, CDR2 SVGAGI. Unmatched junction bases numbered 6, after V lost 6 bases and J lost 8 bases. The CDR3 consists of 13 residues. DNA for the CDR3: TGTGCCAGCAGGAAAACAGGGGGCGGTACGCAGTATTTT. Its protein is CASRKTGGGTQYF.

The chain employs TRBV3-1 (or the pseudogene TRBV3-2) and TRBJ2-5, with TRBD2 matching 7 bases. The CDR3 sequence is 14 residues long. Trimming at V came to 4 bases and at J to 5 bases, leaving 7 bases not matched to a gene. Germline V gene lookup returns CDR1 LGHDT and CDR2 YNNKEL (reference sequence). CDR3 nucleotides: TGTGCCAGCAGCCCTAGAGGGCGGGAGGAGACCCAGTACTTC. Protein sequence: CASSPRGREETQYF.

The chain has TRBV7-8 and TRBJ2-1; 8 bases map to TRBD2. Per the germline V gene, CDR1 is SGHVS and CDR2 is FQNEAQ. With 5 bases clipped from V and 13 bases from J, the junction kept 16 bases outside the gene matches. The CDR3 consists of 15 residues. For the CDR3, the DNA is TGTGCCAGCAGCCCCCGGTGGGACGGGGGGGGCCTCCAGTTCTTC. Protein: CASSPRWDGGGLQFF. Supplemented by reference TRBV7-8 and TRBJ2-1, the full variable domain reads GAGVSQSPRYKVAKRGQDVALRCDPISGHVSLFWYQQALGQGPEFLTYFQNEAQLDKSGLPSDRFFAERPEGSVSTLKIQRTQQEDSAVYLCASSPRWDGGGLQFFGPGTRLTVL.

This clone was observed a few times. The V call is TRBV7-3, the J call TRBJ2-1; D is unresolved. Germline CDR1 SGHTA, CDR2 FQGTGA. The length of the CDR3 is 14 residues. The V gene lost 1 base and the J gene lost 8 bases, with 12 bases spanning the gap. CDR3 in DNA: TGTGCCAGCAGCTTAATACTCCTAACCGATGAGCAGTTCTTC. Translation gives CASSLILLTDEQFF.

The chain joins TRBV6-1 to TRBJ1-5; a possible D gene is TRBD1 (5 bases). The CDR3 is made up of 14 amino acids. Germline CDR1 reads MNHNS; CDR2 reads SASEGT. V lost 3 bases and J 3 bases, leaving 9 bases between the germline ends. The CDR3 here is CASSEAGPNQPQHF. The CDR3 DNA is TGTGCCAGCAGTGAGGCAGGGCCCAATCAGCCCCAGCATTTT.

The chain employs TRBV20-1 and TRBJ2-7; possibly TRBD2 for D (6 bases). The CDR3 has 14 amino acids. Trimming shortened V by 3 bases and J by 0 bases, and 12 bases separated the two germline ends. Germline CDR1 and CDR2: DFQATT and SNEGSKA (reference sequence). CDR3 in amino acids: CSASGGTDSYEQYF. CDR3 bases: TGCAGTGCTAGTGGCGGGACGGACTCCTACGAGCAGTACTTC.

This clone showed up just a few times. The rearrangement joins TRBV6-4 to TRBJ1-5; perhaps TRBD1 as D (6 bases). Between the trimmed V and J ends, which lost 4 bases and 2 bases, there was a span of 12 bases. This CDR3 is built from 15 residues. CDR1 MRHNA and CDR2 SNTAGT come from the germline V gene. DNA for the CDR3: TGTGCCAGCAGTGGCCCACAGGGAGGCAATCAGCCCCAGCATTTT. Its protein is CASSGPQGGNQPQHF.

The sample holds a few counts of this clone. The J gene is TRBJ2-1, the V gene TRBV27, with 9 bases matching TRBD2. The CDR3 has 16 amino acids. Looked up from germline, CDR1 is MNHEY and CDR2 is SMNVEV (reference sequence). V was clipped by 4 bases and J by 4 bases; unmatched bases: 8. CDR3 sequence (DNA): TGTGCCAGCAGTTCCCCGGCTAGCGGGATATACAATGAGCAGTTCTTC. Translated, it gives CASSSPASGIYNEQFF.

The rearrangement joins TRBV30 to TRBJ2-7; unclear D gene. CDR1 and CDR2 (germline): GTSNPN, SVGIG (reference sequence). The V and J ends lost 1 base and 6 bases respectively, with 13 bases between them. The length of the CDR3 is 13 residues. The CDR3 DNA reads as TGTGCCTGGAGTGCGCAGCGAACGTCCGAGCAGTACTTC. Its translation is CAWSAQRTSEQYF.

The chain has TRBV24-1 and TRBJ2-1, with D possibly TRBD2 on 6 matching bases. CDR1 KGHDR and CDR2 SFDVKD come from the germline V gene. The CDR3 is made up of 15 amino acids. Trimming shortened V by 4 bases and J by 5 bases, and 14 bases separated the two germline ends. CDR3 region: CATSETGLPNNEQFF. The CDR3 DNA follows: TGTGCCACCAGTGAAACAGGACTACCAAACAATGAGCAGTTCTTC.

This clone has just one count. The chain employs TRBV6-5 and TRBJ1-2; TRBD1 is a possible D gene (6 bases). This CDR3 has 14 amino acids. V was cut by 6 bases and J by 3 bases, with 14 bases left in between. Per the germline V gene, CDR1 is MNHEY and CDR2 is SVGAGI. CDR3 loop: CASRSSGTHYGYTF. The CDR3 DNA is TGTGCCAGCAGAAGCTCCGGGACACACTATGGCTACACCTTC.